What follows are 24 T cell receptor beta chains derived from one specimen sequenced in a study of T-cell memory formation after mild COVID-19. TCRdb redid the calling of the 5' RACE reads with MiXCR, one entry per CDR3 protein. The table shows 120,000 to 150,000 distinct CDR3 sequences, with around 14% occurring only once. The material sequenced was PBMCs or a T cell subset sorted from them (not recorded which). Every receptor here comes from an adult woman who had mild COVID-19 (a few samples of this study predate the infection). Cell type and time point are not known.

This clonotype was seen at least ten times. The chain employs TRBV6-6 and TRBJ2-3; either TRBD1 or TRBD2 may supply D (6 bases each). Germline values: CDR1 MNHNY, CDR2 SVGAGI (reference sequence). The CDR3 loop spans 16 amino acids. V was trimmed by 5 bases and J by 4 bases, leaving 19 bases between them. The CDR3 DNA is TGTGCCAGCAGTCCATTGGGGGGCCTTAGGTCAGATACGCAGTATTTT. It specifies CASSPLGGLRSDTQYF.

This clonotype is judged large. V gene TRBV20-1 combines with J gene TRBJ2-2; D unresolved. The CDR3 is made up of 15 amino acids. CDR1 and CDR2 from the germline V gene are DFQATT and SNEGSKA (reference sequence). V was shortened by 0 bases and J by 8 bases, with 16 bases between the two germline ends. DNA of the CDR3: TGCAGTGCTAGAGAGGCAGGTGGCAGGCTAGGGGAGCTGTTTTTT. It yields the protein CSAREAGGRLGELFF.

The CDR3 DNA follows: TGTGCCAGCAGCCCCCCTTGGGGGGTGGGGACAGATACGCAGTATTTT. Encoded protein: CASSPPWGVGTDTQYF. The J gene is TRBJ2-3, the V gene TRBV28, with a weak D call TRBD2 (6 bases). Germline V gene sequence: CDR1 MDHEN, CDR2 SYDVKM. The CDR3 has 16 residues. V gave up 6 bases and J gave up 3 bases, with 19 bases separating them. The variable domain in full, completed from reference TRBV28 and TRBJ2-3, reads DVKVTQSSRYLVKRTGEKVFLECVQDMDHENMFWYRQDPGLGLRLIYFSYDVKMKEKGDIPEGYSVSREKKERFSLILESASTNQTSMYLCASSPPWGVGTDTQYFGPGTRLTVL.

V and J are TRBV7-9 and TRBJ2-7; 11 nucleotides line up with TRBD1. The CDR3 extends over 13 amino acids. Germline V gene data show CDR1 as SEHNR and CDR2 as FQNEAQ (reference sequence). The junction had 8 bases not matched to a gene; V was cut back by 9 bases and J by 7 bases. The CDR3 bases are TGTGCCAGTAACTTGGACAGGGGGCGAGAGCAGTACTTC. This encodes CASNLDRGREQYF.

The chain couples TRBV4-1 to TRBJ1-1; D remains ambiguous. This CDR3 comprises 13 residues. Germline CDR1 reads MGHRA; CDR2 reads YSYEKL. V was cut by 4 bases and J by 6 bases, with 12 bases left in between. CDR3 bases: TGCGCCAGCAGCCCTAGGGAGGTGGCTGAAGCTTTCTTT. This translates into CASSPREVAEAFF.

Points on this clonotype: One end of the junction does not line up with germline, which may come from a read error. Here the CDR3 DNA reads TGTGCTAGTGGTCTGGTGGGACTAGCGGGGTACAATGAGCAGTTCTTC. It is translated as CASGLVGLAGYNEQFF. This chain uses TRBV12-5 with TRBJ2-1; 13 bases map to TRBD2. The CDR3 spans 16 residues. Germline loops: CDR1 LGHNT, CDR2 FRNRAP. The entire variable domain, with the rest obtained from reference TRBV12-5 and TRBJ2-1, is as follows: DARVTQTPRHKVTEMGQEVTMRCQPILGHNTVFWYRQTMMQGLELLAYFRNRAPLDDSGMPKDRFSAEMPDATLATLKIQPSEPRDSAVYFCASGLVGLAGYNEQFFGPGTRLTVL.

This chain links TRBV29-1 with TRBJ2-7, with D hard to call. Germline V gene sequence: CDR1 SQVTM, CDR2 ANQGSEA. The CDR3 length is 13 residues. Trimming shortened V by 1 base and J by 1 base, and 8 bases separated the two germline ends. As DNA, the CDR3 is TGCAGCGTTGAAGGGGGATATTCCTACGAGCAGTACTTC. This sequence encodes CSVEGGYSYEQYF.

The chain is built from TRBV4-1 and TRBJ2-2; maybe TRBD2 (5 bases). Germline CDR1 and CDR2: MGHRA and YSYEKL. CDR3 length: 17 residues. V gave up 2 bases and J gave up 4 bases, with 17 bases separating them. CDR3 coding DNA: TGCGCCAGCAGCCAACCTGAGAGCGGTTTCCTCACCGGGGAGCTGTTTTTT. Protein product: CASSQPESGFLTGELFF.

The rearrangement uses TRBV4-3 and TRBJ2-7, with TRBD2 identical over 8 bases. This CDR3 has 16 residues. V shed 1 base, J shed 2 bases, and the junction held 7 bases outside the gene matches. Germline assignment: CDR1 LGHNA and CDR2 YSLEER. The CDR3 loop is CASSQALREATYEQYF. The CDR3 nucleotides are TGCGCCAGCAGCCAAGCCCTGCGGGAGGCAACCTACGAGCAGTACTTC.

This sequence joins TRBV13 and TRBJ2-5; 7 bases are shared with TRBD2. With V trimmed by 5 bases and J by 1 base, 7 bases remained unmatched. The CDR3 has 15 amino acids. Germline CDR1 is PRHDT and CDR2 is FYEKMQ (reference sequence). The CDR3 DNA follows: TGTGCCAGCAGCCCGCTAGCGGAGATCCAAGAGACCCAGTACTTC. Its translation is CASSPLAEIQETQYF.

This clonotype has only a few counts. This chain connects TRBV7-9 to TRBJ2-7; D remains unclear. Germline CDR1 and CDR2: SEHNR and FQNEAQ (reference sequence). Deletions cut 1 base from V and 4 bases from J, with 11 bases between. CDR3 length equals 14 residues. CDR3 nucleotides: TGTGCCAGCAGCTTAGGACACATGTGGTACGAGCAGTACTTC. This translates into CASSLGHMWYEQYF.

In its sample, this clonotype was seen a few times. The chain joins TRBV9 to TRBJ2-7; 7 bases fit TRBD2. J was trimmed by 2 bases and V by 0 bases; bases with no gene match: 5. CDR3 length: 15 amino acids. CDR1 SGDLS and CDR2 YYNGEE come from the germline V gene. The CDR3 DNA reads TGTGCCAGCAGCGTAGAGGGTAGCGGGCCCTACGAGCAGTACTTC. Its translation is CASSVEGSGPYEQYF.

With regard to this clonotype: A much larger clone is a single base away; this may be a read error. The chain combines TRBV6-5 with TRBJ2-1, with 8 bases matching TRBD2. This CDR3 has 15 residues. V lost 8 bases and J lost 7; bases outside the gene matches: 13. CDR1 and CDR2 from the germline V gene are MNHEY and SVGAGI. The CDR3 protein is CASRYPGGIGNEQFF. CDR3 bases: TGTGCCAGCCGCTACCCGGGGGGGATTGGGAATGAGCAGTTCTTC.

The CDR3 here is CASRGGGQQEGEQYF. The CDR3 bases are TGTGCCTCCAGGGGGGGGGGACAGCAAGAAGGGGAGCAGTACTTC. The V gene is TRBV10-3, the J gene TRBJ2-7; D is tentatively TRBD1 or TRBD2 (7 bases each). Trimming pared 11 bases from V and 7 bases from J, leaving 27 bases between. The CDR3 extends over 15 amino acids. Per the germline V gene, CDR1 is ENHRY and CDR2 is SYGVKD.

In this sample, this clonotype turned up a few times. V gene TRBV27 combines with J gene TRBJ2-7; the D gene is possibly TRBD1 (5 bases). CDR1 is MNHEY, CDR2 SMNVEV, per germline (reference sequence). Between the trimmed V and J ends, which lost 3 bases and 0 bases, there was a span of 15 bases. This CDR3 is built from 16 residues. CDR3 loop: CASSFYRSSSSYEQYF. The DNA for the CDR3 is TGTGCCAGCAGTTTCTACAGGTCCTCGAGCTCCTACGAGCAGTACTTC.

This clonotype was seen at least ten times. The V call is TRBV6-4, the J call TRBJ2-1; 7 bases map to TRBD1. CDR1 MRHNA and CDR2 SNTAGT come from the germline V gene. The CDR3 spans 15 residues. The trim removed 5 bases at V and 4 bases at J, leaving 8 bases unmatched. The CDR3 DNA is TGTGCCAGCAGTACCGAGGGGGCAGGGTACAATGAGCAGTTCTTC. It translates to CASSTEGAGYNEQFF.

This rearrangement joins TRBV5-6 to TRBJ2-1, with TRBD2 as a possible D gene (7 bases). Germline V CDR1 and CDR2: SGHDT, YYEEEE. The length of the CDR3 is 13 residues. V lost 7 bases and J lost 8, with 16 bases in between. This CDR3 is CASARSGGYEQFF. For the CDR3, the DNA is TGTGCCAGCGCCAGGTCGGGGGGCTATGAGCAGTTCTTC.

The genes are TRBV4-1 and TRBJ1-1, with D possibly TRBD1 on 5 matching bases. CDR1 MGHRA and CDR2 YSYEKL come from the germline V gene. The ends were cut back, 0 bases at V and 3 bases at J, with 14 bases in the middle. CDR3 length equals 16 residues. In DNA form, the CDR3 reads TGCGCCAGCAGCCAAGAAGGTCTGGGGGGTGACACTGAAGCTTTCTTT. Its translation is CASSQEGLGGDTEAFF.

This clonotype showed up many times. V and J are TRBV7-6 and TRBJ2-1, with 9 positions matching TRBD2. Germline trimming cut 1 base from V and 2 bases from J; bases unmatched to any gene: 6. The CDR3 covers 17 residues. Looked up from germline, CDR1 is SGHVS and CDR2 is FNYEAQ. The CDR3 coding sequence is TGTGCCAGCAGCTTAGTATCCAGCGGGGGGACCTACAATGAGCAGTTCTTC. This sequence encodes CASSLVSSGGTYNEQFF. Drawing the rest from reference TRBV7-6 and TRBJ2-1, the complete variable domain is GAGVSQSPRYKVTKRGQDVALRCDPISGHVSLYWYRQALGQGPEFLTYFNYEAQQDKSGLPNDRFSAERPEGSISTLTIQRTEQRDSAMYRCASSLVSSGGTYNEQFFGPGTRLTVL.

This clonotype appeared a few times. The chain recombines TRBV9 with TRBJ2-5, with D possibly TRBD2 on 6 matching bases. The V gene lost 3 bases and the J gene lost 4 bases, with 13 bases spanning the gap. Germline V gives CDR1 SGDLS, CDR2 YYNGEE. This CDR3 has 14 amino acids. CDR3 DNA sequence: TGTGCCAGCAGCGCTCAGACTAGGAGAGAGACCCAGTACTTC. Protein sequence: CASSAQTRRETQYF.

This clonotype was detected only a few times. V usage is TRBV27 and J usage is TRBJ2-7; D is possibly TRBD1 or TRBD2 (5 bases each). Trimming stripped 7 bases from V and 3 bases from J, with 19 bases between. Germline V gene data show CDR1 as MNHEY and CDR2 as SMNVEV (reference sequence). The CDR3 is 15 amino acids. The CDR3 nucleotides are TGTGCCAGCACCAAGGGGACCCAGGGTTTCTACGAGCAGTACTTC. It codes for CASTKGTQGFYEQYF.

This clonotype showed up just a few times. This chain joins TRBV15 and TRBJ1-6; no clear D. The CDR3 spans 16 residues. CDR1 and CDR2 from the germline V gene are LNHNV and YYDKDF (reference sequence). V was pared by 6 bases and J by 3 bases, with 15 bases between. CDR3 DNA sequence: TGTGCCACCAGTAACGGCCAGGCCCTCTATAATTCACCCCTCCACTTT. Protein sequence: CATSNGQALYNSPLHF.

V and J are TRBV5-6 and TRBJ2-2, with 7 bases that match TRBD1. CDR3 size: 15 residues. Germline trimming cut 4 bases from V and 3 bases from J; bases unmatched to any gene: 6. CDR1 is SGHDT, CDR2 YYEEEE, per germline. The CDR3 reads CASSARQGDTGELFF. In nucleotides, the CDR3 is TGTGCCAGCAGCGCCAGACAGGGTGACACCGGGGAGCTGTTTTTT.

This clonotype has only a few counts. The chain employs TRBV19 and TRBJ1-1; no clear D gene. With 4 bases removed from V and 1 base from J, the gap between germline ends came to 10 bases. CDR3 length: 14 residues. CDR1 is LNHDA, CDR2 SQIVND, per germline (reference sequence). As DNA, the CDR3 is TGTGCCAGTAGTACTAACCGGGGGAACACTGAAGCTTTCTTT. As protein: CASSTNRGNTEAFF.